These T cell receptor beta chains were read from a single sample in a study of T-cell reconstitution after alpha-beta-depleted transplantation in children. TCRdb fed the PCR reads into MiXCR, producing one record per CDR3 protein. The repertoire holds around 400,000 distinct CDR3 sequences, with roughly a tenth as singletons. The sample in question was PBMCs from the stem cell graft donor, obtained from the stem cell graft. All receptors derive from a human donor who donated a stem cell graft to a child with acute myeloid leukemia. The CDR3 runs from the conserved cysteine through the conserved F or W. D genes are given only for firm matches. Where a row states a size, it is once, few, many or the class of an expanded clone; other rows omit it.

D gene: -; clone size: many; V gene: TRBV9; J gene: TRBJ2-5; CDR3 protein: CASSVVPAGPRGTQYF; CDR3 DNA: TGTGCCAGCAGCGTAGTTCCCGCTGGGCCAAGGGGGACCCAGTACTTC
D gene: -; clone size: -; V gene: TRBV6-2/TRBV6-3; J gene: TRBJ2-1; CDR3 protein: CASNPRLPFDEQFF; CDR3 DNA: TGTGCCAGCAACCCGCGGTTGCCATTCGATGAGCAGTTCTTC
D gene: TRBD2; clone size: -; V gene: TRBV29-1; J gene: TRBJ2-1; CDR3 protein: CSVAPRVQLAGVEQFF; CDR3 DNA: TGCAGCGTTGCTCCCCGTGTCCAACTAGCGGGAGTGGAGCAGTTCTTC
D gene: -; clone size: -; V gene: TRBV10-3; J gene: TRBJ2-3; CDR3 protein: CAISRNGGSGADTQYF; CDR3 DNA: TGTGCCATCAGCCGAAACGGGGGCAGTGGAGCAGATACGCAGTATTTT
D gene: TRBD1; clone size: -; V gene: TRBV7-2; J gene: TRBJ1-5; CDR3 protein: CASSYATGGFNQPQHF; CDR3 DNA: TGTGCCAGCAGTTATGCAACAGGGGGCTTCAATCAGCCCCAGCATTTT
D gene: TRBD1; clone size: few; V gene: TRBV15; J gene: TRBJ2-1; CDR3 protein: CATSSRDRTNSVEQFF; CDR3 DNA: TGTGCCACCAGCAGCCGGGACAGGACAAACTCGGTTGAGCAGTTCTTC
D gene: -; clone size: few; V gene: TRBV12-3/TRBV12-4; J gene: TRBJ2-7; CDR3 protein: CASSGTSSSYEQYF; CDR3 DNA: TGTGCCAGCAGTGGGACTTCTAGCTCCTACGAGCAGTACTTC
D gene: -; clone size: -; V gene: TRBV30; J gene: TRBJ2-7; CDR3 protein: CAWTGGNSSEQYF; CDR3 DNA: TGTGCCTGGACAGGCGGCAACTCCTCCGAGCAGTACTTC
D gene: TRBD2; clone size: -; V gene: TRBV11-1; J gene: TRBJ2-3; CDR3 protein: CASSSSDPGLAGGTSTDTQYF; CDR3 DNA: TGTGCCAGCAGCTCATCGGACCCGGGACTAGCGGGGGGTACTAGCACAGATACGCAGTATTTT
D gene: TRBD1; clone size: -; V gene: TRBV5-8; J gene: TRBJ1-1; CDR3 protein: CASSRGTGVLNTEAFF; CDR3 DNA: TGTGCCAGCAGCCGAGGTACAGGGGTCTTGAACACTGAAGCTTTCTTT
D gene: -; clone size: -; V gene: TRBV14; J gene: TRBJ2-5; CDR3 protein: CASSQVGGEMAETQYF; CDR3 DNA: TGTGCCAGCAGCCAGGTTGGCGGGGAGATGGCAGAGACCCAGTACTTC
D gene: TRBD2; clone size: few; V gene: TRBV20-1; J gene: TRBJ2-1; CDR3 protein: CSASWTSGNSYNEQFF; CDR3 DNA: TGCAGTGCTAGTTGGACTAGCGGGAATTCCTACAATGAGCAGTTCTTC
D gene: -; clone size: -; V gene: TRBV20-1; J gene: TRBJ1-4; CDR3 protein: CSATAPAGDEKLFF; CDR3 DNA: TGCAGTGCTACCGCCCCGGCGGGGGATGAAAAACTGTTTTTT
D gene: -; clone size: -; V gene: TRBV10-3; J gene: TRBJ2-5; CDR3 protein: CAIRSDRIQETQYF; CDR3 DNA: TGTGCCATCAGGAGCGACAGGATTCAAGAGACCCAGTACTTC